This TCR beta chain was profiled in a study of T cell responses to AZD1222 COVID-19 vaccine. Trimming took off 4 bases at V and 5 bases at J, with 17 bases between the two ends. CDR3 length: 15 amino acids. CDR1 and CDR2 (germline): MDHEN, SYDVKM. Profiling relied on immunoSEQ multiplex PCR, and the TCRdb table lists in-frame clones only, not all of them. The sample carries 100,000 to 120,000 clones, roughly 90% recorded once. Study-wide findings and caveats: Vaccine-related CD4 TCRs covered spike, predominating at 160-218 and 743-854.

With respect to this clone: The target antigen is unknown.

The source was peripheral blood, collected on day 0 of AZD1222 vaccination. This receptor was taken from an adult in good health. This sequence joins TRBV28 and TRBJ1-1, with D perhaps TRBD1 (6 bases). CDR3 region: CASSSWGGRRTEAFF. For the CDR3, the DNA is TGTGCCAGCAGTTCGTGGGGGGGCCGCCGGACTGAAGCTTTCTTT. The variable domain in full, completed from reference TRBV28 and TRBJ1-1, reads DVKVTQSSRYLVKRTGEKVFLECVQDMDHENMFWYRQDPGLGLRLIYFSYDVKMKEKGDIPEGYSVSREKKERFSLILESASTNQTSMYLCASSSWGGRRTEAFFGQGTRLTVV.